The rows below give T cell receptor beta chains drawn from one sample of a study of tumor and adjacent non-tumor tissue in lung cancer. TCRdb ran MiXCR on the multiplex PCR reads and lists one entry per CDR3 protein. Among fewer than 75,000 distinct CDR3 sequences listed, around 82% were seen once. Sequenced sample: distant non-tumor lung tissue. The receptors come from a man aged 55 to 70 with non-small cell lung cancer. The CDR3 runs from the conserved cysteine through the conserved F or W. D genes are given only for firm matches. Clone size is stated in some rows and not others, as once, few, many or a class when expanded.

V	D	size	J	CDR3	DNA
TRBV28	.	.	TRBJ1-1	CVSRSGDPNTEAFF	TGTGTCAGCAGGTCAGGGGACCCGAACACTGAAGCTTTCTTT
TRBV25-1	.	many	TRBJ1-3	CASRSAGNTIYF	TGTGCCAGTAGGTCCGCTGGAAACACCATATATTTT
TRBV28	.	.	TRBJ2-3	CVSTQSGTDTQYF	TGTGTTAGCACCCAAAGTGGCACAGATACGCAGTATTTT
TRBV6-1	.	.	TRBJ1-5	CASSDSGNQPQHF	TGTGCCAGCAGCGACTCGGGCAATCAACCCCAGCATTTT
TRBV29-1	.	.	TRBJ2-1	CSTDAYNERFF	TGCAGCACGGACGCCTACAATGAGCGGTTCTTC
TRBV30	TRBD2	.	TRBJ2-1	CAWIPSMASGVGQFF	TGTGCATGGATTCCCTCGATGGCTAGCGGTGTGGGGCAGTTCTTC
TRBV11-1	.	.	TRBJ1-1	CGSSLAPGAETFF	TGTGGCAGCAGCTTAGCGCCGGGGGCTGAAACTTTCTTC
TRBV12-3/TRBV12-4	TRBD2	.	TRBJ2-7	CASSLPAGGGEQYF	TGTGCCAGCAGTTTACCAGCGGGAGGAGGTGAGCAATACTTC
TRBV29-1	.	once	TRBJ1-1	CSVVVGGVGTEAYF	TGCAGCGTTGTTGTTGGAGGGGTCGGCACTGAAGCTTACTTT
TRBV11-2	.	once	TRBJ2-1	CASSLGHSTGLKLF	TGTGCCAGCAGCCTAGGGCACTCAACGGGACTGAAGCTCTTC
TRBV11-3	TRBD2	.	TRBJ2-1	CASSSAGNSLNSEQFF	TGTGCCAGCAGCTCAGCGGGGAACTCTTTAAACAGTGAGCAGTTCTTC
TRBV6-6	.	.	TRBJ1-1	CASSIDQTEAFF	TGTGCCAGCAGTATTGACCAGACTGAAGCTTTCTTT
TRBV7-3	TRBD2	.	TRBJ2-5	CASGLNGLAAIQETQYF	TGTGCCAGCGGGTTAAACGGCCTAGCGGCTATCCAAGAGACCCAGTACTTC
TRBV28	TRBD2	.	TRBJ2-1	CASKTSGINERFF	TGTGCCAGCAAGACTAGCGGGATTAATGAGCGGTTCTTC
TRBV7-9	.	.	TRBJ1-4	CPSSLGGQKLFF	TGTCCAAGCAGCCTTGGGGGTCAAAAACTGTTTTTT
TRBV6-5	.	.	TRBJ2-4	CARSYDRGSGNIQCF	TGTGCCAGGAGTTACGACCGGGGTTCGGGGAACATTCAGTGCTTC
TRBV7-8	.	.	TRBJ2-2	CDSSPKERLLTGELFF	TGTGACAGCAGCCCTAAAGAGAGGCTGTTGACCGGGGAGCTGTTTTTT
TRBV24-1	.	.	TRBJ2-3	CATSEYPGIETDTQYF	TGTGCCACCAGTGAATATCCGGGGATTGAGACAGATACGCAGTATTTT
TRBV11-1	.	.	TRBJ2-7	CTGSLNIYGEQYF	TGTACCGGCAGCTTAAATATTTACGGCGAGCAGTATTTC
TRBV29-1	.	once	TRBJ2-5	CSVTDSPAETQYF	TGCAGCGTTACGGACAGTCCGGCTGAGACCCAGTACTTC
TRBV24-1	TRBD2	many	TRBJ2-1	CATSDTSPGTSGRGSYNEQFF	TGTGCCACCAGTGATACATCCCCCGGGACTAGCGGGAGGGGATCCTACAATGAGCAGTTCTTC
TRBV29-1	.	few	TRBJ2-7	CSVVAQVREQYF	TGCAGCGTTGTCGCACAGGTGCGCGAGCAGTACTTC
TRBV12-3/TRBV12-4	.	.	TRBJ1-2	CAPDTEAFTNYGYTF	TGTGCCCCCGATACGGAGGCCTTTACTAACTATGGCTATACCTTC
TRBV5-1	.	.	TRBJ2-7	CASSLASIYEQYF	TGCGCCAGCAGCCTCGCCAGTATCTACGAGCAGTACTTC
TRBV6-5	.	.	TRBJ2-3	CAISYGRRISTDTLYF	TGTGCCATCAGTTACGGCCGAAGGATTAGCACAGATACACTGTATTTT
TRBV4-1	.	.	TRBJ2-1	CANSTGGASDEQFF	TGCGCTAACAGCACCGGAGGGGCGTCTGATGAGCAGTTCTTC
TRBV6-5	.	many	TRBJ1-1	CASSYEQGSEAFF	TGTGCCAGCAGTTACGAACAGGGATCTGAAGCTTTCTTT
TRBV28	TRBD2	.	TRBJ2-2	CVAASGSRTGELFF	TGTGTCGCGGCTAGCGGGAGTAGGACAGGGGAGCTGTTTTTT
TRBV10-3	TRBD2	.	TRBJ2-6	CAISEHGTSGRDSGANALIF	TGTGCCATCAGTGAACATGGGACTAGCGGGAGGGACTCTGGGGCCAACGCCCTGATTTTT
TRBV4-1	.	.	TRBJ2-1	CASSQWGNYNEQFF	TGCGCCAGCAGCCAATGGGGTAACTACAATGAGCAATTCTTC
TRBV29-1	.	.	TRBJ1-1	CSVPPGPNTEAFF	TGCAGTGTCCCCCCCGGACCCAACACTGAAGCTTTCTTT
TRBV11-3	.	.	TRBJ2-3	CASSIGGTSNTDTRYF	TGTGCCAGCAGCATCGGGGGAACCTCTAACACAGATACGCGATATTTT
TRBV28	TRBD1	.	TRBJ2-7	CAGSSWTGNYEQYF	TGTGCCGGCAGTTCCTGGACAGGGAACTACGAGCAGTACTTC
TRBV7-8	TRBD1	.	TRBJ2-1	CASSLRTGKDGSEQFF	TGTGCCAGCAGTCTAAGGACAGGGAAAGATGGGAGTGAGCAGTTCTTC
TRBV5-1	TRBD2	.	TRBJ2-3	CASSFSGTRSTDTQYF	TGCGCCAGCAGTTTTAGCGGGACCCGGTCCACAGATACGCAGTATTTT
TRBV5-4	.	.	TRBJ1-2	CANMHGRSNYGYTF	TGTGCCAACATGCACGGCCGGTCTAACTATGGTTACACCTTC
TRBV30	.	.	TRBJ2-7	CAWSSPLLQIYEQYF	TGTGCCTGGAGTTCCCCCCTCCTGCAGATCTACGAGCAGTACTTC
TRBV18	.	many	TRBJ2-7	CASARATREQYF	TGTGCCAGCGCGAGGGCCACTCGCGAGCAGTACTTC
TRBV28	.	few	TRBJ1-2	CASSPLGTKDGYTF	TGTGCCAGTAGTCCATTAGGGACCAAAGATGGCTACACCTTC
TRBV12-3/TRBV12-4	.	.	TRBJ1-2	CANNFRSYDGYTF	TGTGCCAACAATTTCAGGTCATACGATGGCTACACCTTC
TRBV7-2	TRBD1	few	TRBJ1-2	CASSGGGNYGYTF	TGTGCCAGCTCAGGGGGAGGAAACTATGGCTACACCTTC
TRBV5-6	TRBD2	many	TRBJ2-7	CASSLFREESYEQYF	TGTGCCAGCAGCTTGTTTCGGGAGGAATCCTACGAGCAGTACTTC
TRBV10-3	TRBD2	.	TRBJ2-6	CVISEHVTSGRDSGAIVLTF	TGTGTCATCAGTGAACATGTGACTAGCGGGAGGGACTCTGGGGCCATCGTCCTGACTTTC
TRBV13	.	.	TRBJ2-1	CASSPRLPDRNSYNEQFF	TGTGCCAGCAGCCCGAGACTACCCGACCGCAACTCCTACAATGAGCAGTTCTTC
TRBV20-1	.	.	TRBJ1-2	CSARDPPGHGYTF	TGCAGTGCTAGAGATCCGCCAGGACATGGCTACACGTTC
TRBV5-4	.	.	TRBJ2-1	CASSGSGLDGRGEQFF	TGTGCCAGCAGCGGGTCCGGACTTGACGGGCGCGGTGAGCAGTTCTTC
TRBV6-1	TRBD2	.	TRBJ2-2	CASSGLAGVTGELFF	TGTGCCAGCAGTGGACTAGCTGGAGTCACCGGGGAGCTGTTTTTT
TRBV28	.	.	TRBJ2-7	CASSLVGIAPDSYEQYF	TGTGCCAGCAGTTTAGTTGGTATAGCCCCTGACTCCTACGAGCAGTATTTC
TRBV4-2	.	.	TRBJ1-2	CACSQVTDFNYGYTF	TGTGCCTGCAGCCAAGTGACAGACTTTAACTATGGCTACACCTTC
TRBV5-5	TRBD2	.	TRBJ2-1	CASSLSPGTSGKGEQFF	TGTGCCAGCAGCTTGTCCCCGGGGACTAGCGGGAAAGGTGAGCAATTCTTC
TRBV5-6	.	.	TRBJ2-2	CASGLGQQGGQLFF	TGTGCCAGCGGGTTGGGCCAACAGGGCGGACAGCTGTTTTTT
TRBV11-1	.	.	TRBJ2-2	CASSYTSGTVKLFF	TGTGCCAGCAGCTATACAAGTGGCACCGTTAAGCTGTTTTTT
TRBV5-5	.	.	TRBJ2-1	CASSLAGSGAGNDEQFF	TGTGCCAGCAGCTTGGCCGGGTCGGGAGCTGGGAACGATGAGCAATTCTTC
TRBV6-2/TRBV6-3	.	.	TRBJ1-6	CASSYSTKAGWSSPLHF	TGTGCCAGCAGTTACTCGACTAAGGCAGGGTGGAGTTCACCGCTCCACTTT
TRBV20-1	.	.	TRBJ1-1	CSARQADSYTEVFF	TGCAGTGCTAGGCAGGCCGATTCATACACTGAAGTTTTCTTT
TRBV5-1	.	.	TRBJ2-2	CANSLLGPSNTGELFF	TGCGCCAACAGCTTGTTGGGGCCTTCGAACACCGGGGAGCTGTTTTTT
TRBV20-1	.	.	TRBJ2-1	CSASQFRSPSYNEHFF	TGCAGTGCTAGCCAATTCAGGAGCCCCTCCTACAATGAGCACTTCTTC
TRBV6-5	.	.	TRBJ2-7	CASCYERNFYEQYF	TGTGCCAGTTGTTACGAACGGAACTTCTACGAGCAGTACTTC
TRBV5-4	TRBD2	.	TRBJ2-3	CASSTIEREPGDTQYF	TGTGCAAGCAGCACTATCGAGCGGGAGCCCGGAGATACGCAGTATTTT
TRBV11-1	TRBD2	once	TRBJ2-3	CASNLAGPREDTQYF	TGTGCCAGCAACTTAGCAGGGCCGCGGGAGGATACTCAATATTTT